The sequence of this T cell receptor (beta chain) was determined in a study of T cell responses to AZD1222 COVID-19 vaccine. A note on this clone: What it binds is unknown.

The germline gives CDR1 GTSNPN, CDR2 SVGIG (reference sequence). The CDR3 runs 13 residues. V was pared by 3 bases and J by 5 bases, with 13 bases between. Study-level results: Of spike-specific TCRs, nearly half reportedly target regions left unmutated in variants. Donors were mostly white British, more females; clonal diversity possibly underestimated. With two AZD1222 doses given, Spike-specific TCR breadth and depth both rose. Samples come after the peak T cell response, not at day 14.

Sequenced by immunoSEQ multiplex PCR; TCRdb stores in-frame clones only, minus some. This table has roughly 120,000 clones, 75% to 95% appearing once. This TCR was sampled from an adult who received the MenACWY meningococcal vaccine as a control. The genes are TRBV30 and TRBJ2-5, with D possibly matching TRBD1 (5 bases). The sequencing here drew on peripheral blood, taken 28 days after the second dose of the MenACWY control vaccine. As DNA, the CDR3 is TGTGCCTGGAGCTCCAGGGTCCGGGAGACCCAGTACTTC. Protein product: CAWSSRVRETQYF.